These 27 T cell receptor beta chains were sequenced from one sample in a study of blood T cells in healthy people across ages. The use of a sample-barcoded 5' primer and a J-beta primer mix characterized a second PCR of roughly 6 to 11 cycles. Each CDR3 protein gets one entry after TCRdb re-called the 5' RACE reads with MiXCR. The sample includes more than 1,400,000 distinct CDR3 sequences, 42% of them seen just once. Sequencing was done on a sample of blood. The receptors come from a woman under 30 in good health.

This sequence joins TRBV9 and TRBJ1-6; 7 bases fit TRBD1. The CDR3 sequence is 17 residues long. CDR1 is SGDLS, CDR2 YYNGEE, per germline. Trimming took 4 bases from V and 0 from J; bases not matched to a gene: 7. The CDR3 loop is CASSTTGSASYNSPLHF. The CDR3 coding sequence is TGTGCCAGCAGCACGACAGGGTCGGCCTCCTATAATTCACCCCTCCACTTT.

The CDR3 DNA reads as TGCGCCAGCAGCGGCAGACTAGCGGGAGGGGCAGATACGCAGTATTTT. Protein: CASSGRLAGGADTQYF. This chain joins TRBV4-1 and TRBJ2-3, with TRBD2 matching over 14 bases. Losses at the gene ends were 5 bases for V and 4 bases for J; bases not matched to a gene: 5. The germline V gene has CDR1 MGHRA and CDR2 YSYEKL. This CDR3 is 16 amino acids long.

The chain has TRBV6-5 and TRBJ2-7; no reliable D call. Between the trimmed V and J ends, which lost 0 bases and 3 bases, there was a span of 9 bases. The V gene's germline CDR1 is MNHEY and CDR2 SVGAGI. The CDR3 has 14 residues. CDR3 coding DNA: TGTGCCAGCAGTTACTCGTTCGCATTCTACGAGCAGTACTTC. Its protein is CASSYSFAFYEQYF.

This clonotype was observed a handful of times. The chain is built from TRBV4-1 and TRBJ2-7, with 7 bases lining up with TRBD2. Gene TRBJ2-5 matches the end of the DNA better, so the J call may be wrong. The length of the CDR3 is 16 residues. The V gene's germline CDR1 is MGHRA and CDR2 YSYEKL. CDR3 sequence (DNA): TGCGCCAGCAGCCAAGATTTACGGGGGAGGGTTGAGACCCAGTACTTC. This sequence encodes CASSQDLRGRVETQYF.

J is TRBJ1-2 and V is TRBV20-1; D remains ambiguous. Deletions cut 0 bases from V and 1 base from J, with 12 bases between. The V gene's germline CDR1 is DFQATT and CDR2 SNEGSKA (reference sequence). CDR3 length equals 15 residues. The CDR3 loop is CSARDNRPINYGYTF. DNA of the CDR3: TGCAGTGCTAGAGACAACAGACCCATTAACTATGGCTACACCTTC.

This clonotype was detected only a few times. V and J are TRBV6-1 and TRBJ2-7; D may be TRBD1 (6 bases). Germline lookup yields CDR1 MNHNS and CDR2 SASEGT. This CDR3 contains 13 residues. V was pared by 6 bases and J by 2 bases, with 11 bases between. The CDR3 loop is CASRQDRTYEQYF. As DNA, the CDR3 is TGTGCCAGCAGACAAGACAGGACCTACGAGCAGTACTTC.

This clonotype occurred a few times. This rearrangement joins TRBV5-1 to TRBJ2-1; 10 positions agree with TRBD2. This CDR3 region has 15 residues. CDR1 and CDR2 (germline): SGHRS, YFSETQ. J was trimmed by 3 bases and V by 4 bases; bases with no gene match: 4. The CDR3 region is CASSDLAGDYNEQFF. As DNA, the CDR3 is TGCGCCAGCAGCGATCTAGCGGGAGACTACAATGAGCAGTTCTTC.

This clonotype appeared once. The genes are TRBV4-2 and TRBJ1-2; D perhaps matches TRBD1 (5 bases). Germline CDR1 LGHNA, CDR2 YNFKEQ. The CDR3 consists of 14 residues. V lost 7 bases, J lost 8 bases, and 20 bases lay in between. CDR3 in amino acids: CASKPSRAGAGYTF. Written as DNA, the CDR3 is TGTGCCAGCAAACCCAGCAGGGCCGGAGCGGGCTACACCTTC.

The rearrangement links TRBV25-1 to TRBJ2-7; 7 bases map to TRBD1. The CDR3 runs to 15 residues. Germline loops: CDR1 MGHDK, CDR2 SYGVNS. V gave up 3 bases and J gave up 4 bases; unmatched junction bases: 9. CDR3 protein: CASSDGTDSLYEQYF. CDR3 nucleotide sequence: TGTGCCAGCAGTGACGGGACAGACAGTTTGTACGAGCAGTACTTC.

The chain carries TRBV6-5 and TRBJ2-7, with D possibly being TRBD2 (7 bases). The CDR3 is made up of 15 amino acids. CDR1 is MNHEY, CDR2 SVGAGI, per germline. V was trimmed by 0 bases and J by 3 bases, leaving 12 bases between them. CDR3 region: CASSYSGGRNYEQYF. The CDR3 DNA sequence: TGTGCCAGCAGTTACTCGGGGGGGCGGAACTACGAGCAGTACTTC.

This clonotype was observed a handful of times. The chain is built from TRBV15 and TRBJ2-1; maybe TRBD1 (6 bases). This CDR3 has 14 residues. Germline assignment: CDR1 LNHNV and CDR2 YYDKDF (reference sequence). V was pared by 3 bases and J by 7 bases, with 13 bases between. The CDR3 here is CATSSGGIANEQFF. DNA of the CDR3: TGTGCCACCAGCAGTGGGGGCATTGCTAATGAGCAGTTCTTC.

The CDR3 DNA reads as TGCGCCAGCAGCCAAGATCCCCGAGGGGCAGATACGCAGTATTTT. Amino acids: CASSQDPRGADTQYF. The V and J genes are TRBV4-1 and TRBJ2-3; tentatively, D is TRBD1 or TRBD2 (5 bases each). CDR1 and CDR2 from the germline V gene are MGHRA and YSYEKL. The CDR3 is 15 amino acids. V lost 0 bases and J 4 bases, leaving 11 bases between the germline ends.

The rearrangement joins TRBV3-1 to TRBJ2-3; D is unclear. The length of the CDR3 is 12 residues. From germline, CDR1 is LGHDT and CDR2 YNNKEL (reference sequence). V lost 3 bases and J lost 5, with 6 bases in between. DNA of the CDR3: TGTGCCAGCAGCCACATGGGAGATACGCAGTATTTT. Protein: CASSHMGDTQYF.

The chain combines TRBV12-3 or TRBV12-4 with TRBJ2-7, with 12 bases matching TRBD2. The V and J ends lost 3 bases and 5 bases, in that order; junction bases with no gene match: 5. This CDR3 region has 15 residues. The CDR3 reads CASSFLAGGRDEQYF. The CDR3 region has the DNA TGTGCCAGCAGTTTCCTAGCGGGGGGGCGGGACGAGCAGTACTTC.

For the CDR3, the DNA is TGTGCCATCAGTGAATCACAGACCGGTAATGAAAAACTGTTTTTT. As protein: CAISESQTGNEKLFF. The chain is built from TRBV10-3 and TRBJ1-4; D is unclear. CDR1 and CDR2 (germline): ENHRY, SYGVKD. Between the trimmed V and J ends, which lost 3 bases and 4 bases, there was a span of 12 bases. There are 15 residues in the CDR3.

This chain uses TRBV20-1 with TRBJ1-2, with D possibly matching TRBD1 (5 bases). The length of the CDR3 is 12 residues. Germline V gives CDR1 DFQATT, CDR2 SNEGSKA (reference sequence). V was shortened by 6 bases and J by 8 bases, with 16 bases between the two germline ends. For the CDR3, the DNA is TGCAGTGCCACCGGGACCCCGGGAGGCTACACCTTC. Encoded protein: CSATGTPGGYTF.

This clonotype was seen only a few times. The chain uses TRBV20-1 and TRBJ2-3; no firm D call. Germline loops: CDR1 DFQATT, CDR2 SNEGSKA (reference sequence). The ends were cut back, 0 bases at V and 2 bases at J, with 6 bases in the middle. The CDR3 consists of 13 residues. CDR3 residues: CSARDWDTDTQYF. CDR3 in DNA: TGCAGTGCTAGAGATTGGGACACAGATACGCAGTATTTT.

This chain uses TRBV29-1 with TRBJ1-1, with a possible D match to TRBD1 (6 bases). Germline V gene lookup returns CDR1 SQVTM and CDR2 ANQGSEA. CDR3 length equals 13 residues. Trimming took off 4 bases at V and 0 bases at J, with 9 bases between the two ends. The CDR3 coding sequence is TGCAGCGTTGGGGGACACTTGAACACTGAAGCTTTCTTT. It codes for CSVGGHLNTEAFF.

The chain uses TRBV24-1 and TRBJ2-5, with D possibly being TRBD1 (6 bases). Germline V gene data show CDR1 as KGHDR and CDR2 as SFDVKD. The CDR3 has 17 amino acids. Trimming pared 9 bases from V and 1 base from J, leaving 23 bases between. CDR3 sequence: CATAEAQARGTQETQYF. In nucleotides, the CDR3 is TGTGCCACCGCTGAAGCCCAGGCGAGGGGGACCCAAGAGACCCAGTACTTC.

This clonotype was seen only a few times. This chain joins TRBV9 and TRBJ2-3; 8 bases agree with TRBD2. Unmatched junction bases numbered 4, after V lost 1 base and J lost 0 bases. The germline gives CDR1 SGDLS, CDR2 YYNGEE. The CDR3 totals 16 residues. CDR3 nucleotide sequence: TGTGCCAGCAGCGTAACCCCTAGCGGGAGCACAGATACGCAGTATTTT. It codes for CASSVTPSGSTDTQYF.

This clonotype showed up just a few times. The CDR3 DNA is TGTGCCAGCAGCGTAGAGGGGGCGAACACTGAAGCTTTCTTT. Encoded protein: CASSVEGANTEAFF. The rearrangement joins TRBV9 to TRBJ1-1, with 7 nucleotides matching TRBD1. Germline lookup yields CDR1 SGDLS and CDR2 YYNGEE. With V trimmed by 0 bases and J by 1 base, 0 bases remained unmatched. The CDR3 sequence is 14 residues long.

This chain uses TRBV7-6 with TRBJ2-7; 9 bases fit TRBD2. The CDR3 is 16 amino acids. The V and J ends lost 1 base and 2 bases, in that order; junction bases with no gene match: 6. The germline V gene encodes CDR1 SGHVS and CDR2 FNYEAQ. The CDR3 sequence: CASSLDVSGSTYEQYF. The CDR3 nucleotides read TGTGCCAGCAGCTTAGACGTTAGCGGGAGTACCTACGAGCAGTACTTC.

This clonotype has just a few counts. The genes are TRBV20-1 and TRBJ2-3, with 7 bases matching TRBD1. This CDR3 is 16 amino acids long. After removal of 3 bases from V and 5 bases from J, the junction contained 14 bases not matched to a gene. CDR1 and CDR2 from the germline V gene are DFQATT and SNEGSKA (reference sequence). This chain's CDR3 is CSASPLVRGNGDTQYF. The DNA for the CDR3 is TGCAGTGCTAGCCCTCTAGTCAGGGGGAACGGAGATACGCAGTATTTT.

CDR3 DNA sequence: TGCAGTGCTAGAGATGGCGGGTATAATCAGCCCCAGCATTTT. As protein: CSARDGGYNQPQHF. The V call is TRBV20-1, the J call TRBJ1-5; no reliable D call. The CDR3 is 14 residues long. The V gene's germline CDR1 is DFQATT and CDR2 SNEGSKA (reference sequence). Between the trimmed V and J ends, which lost 0 bases and 4 bases, there was a span of 10 bases.

CDR3 in amino acids: CASSLGVARTTGLMRGQPQHF. As DNA, the CDR3 is TGTGCCAGCAGCTTAGGAGTAGCTCGGACGACAGGGTTAATGAGGGGTCAGCCCCAGCATTTT. This chain links TRBV11-2 with TRBJ1-5; 7 bases map to TRBD1. The CDR3 sequence is 21 residues long. V dropped 1 base and J dropped 6; count of bases not matched to a gene: 24. Germline V gives CDR1 SGHAT, CDR2 FQNNGV.

This clonotype has at least ten counts. This chain uses TRBV6-6 with TRBJ2-7, with TRBD1 identical over 9 bases. Trimming took 5 bases from V and 3 from J; bases not matched to a gene: 5. Germline lookup yields CDR1 MNHNY and CDR2 SVGAGI (reference sequence). CDR3 length: 14 residues. CDR3 sequence: CASSRDRASYEQYF. In DNA form, the CDR3 reads TGTGCCAGCAGTAGGGACAGGGCCAGCTACGAGCAGTACTTC.

V usage is TRBV20-1 and J usage is TRBJ2-5, with TRBD2 identical over 7 bases. This CDR3 is built from 14 residues. Germline-derived CDR1 and CDR2 are DFQATT and SNEGSKA (reference sequence). Germline trimming cut 3 bases from V and 5 bases from J; bases unmatched to any gene: 9. The CDR3 sequence is CSASSAGVGETQYF. The CDR3 coding sequence is TGCAGTGCTAGCTCTGCGGGGGTCGGGGAGACCCAGTACTTC.